One sample yielded the 15 T cell receptor beta chains listed below, sequenced in a study of identical twins. Via MiXCR, TCRdb re-called the 5' RACE reads, giving one row per CDR3 protein. The sample lists hundreds of thousands of distinct CDR3 sequences; approximately 6% were seen once. Specimen: naive T cells sorted from blood. The receptors come from a man between 18 and 35 years old in good health.

DNA of the CDR3: TGTGCCAGTAGTATAGGCATCGGGACACCTAACCGGGATCAGCCCCAGCATTTT. Translated, it gives CASSIGIGTPNRDQPQHF. The V and J genes are TRBV19 and TRBJ1-5; a possible D gene is TRBD1 (6 bases). This CDR3 contains 18 residues. CDR1 is LNHDA and CDR2 is SQIVND in the germline V gene (reference sequence). Trimming cost V 1 base and J 5 bases, with 21 bases left between them.

This clonotype showed up just a few times. The chain is built from TRBV6-2 or TRBV6-3 and TRBJ2-1, with 12 positions matching TRBD2. Germline V CDR1 and CDR2: MNHEY, SVGEGT. With 7 bases clipped from V and 10 bases from J, the junction kept 11 bases outside the gene matches. The CDR3 has 15 amino acids. The CDR3 loop is CASKRPTSGRHEQFF. CDR3 coding DNA: TGTGCCAGCAAAAGGCCGACTAGCGGGAGACACGAGCAGTTCTTC.

This clonotype was seen a handful of times. The chain combines TRBV11-2 with TRBJ2-7; weak D call: TRBD1 (5 bases). CDR3 length equals 14 residues. V lost 2 bases, J lost 3 bases, and 11 bases lay in between. CDR1 SGHAT and CDR2 FQNNGV come from the germline V gene. The CDR3: CASSLMGLGYEQYV. CDR3 coding DNA: TGTGCCAGCAGCTTAATGGGGCTTGGCTACGAGCAGTACGTC.

J is TRBJ1-5 and V is TRBV12-3 or TRBV12-4, with 9 bases matching TRBD1. This CDR3 has 15 amino acids. Trimming cost V 5 bases and J 4 bases; bases outside gene matches: 6. CDR3 coding DNA: TGTGCCAGCAGTCCCACCGGGACAGGGAATCAGCCCCAGCATTTT. Amino acid sequence: CASSPTGTGNQPQHF.

This clonotype occurred many times. CDR3 amino acids: CASSPPGEVDETQYF. The DNA of the CDR3 is TGTGCCAGCTCACCACCGGGGGAGGTCGACGAGACCCAGTACTTC. The chain employs TRBV18 and TRBJ2-5; perhaps TRBD2 as D (6 bases). Germline CDR1 and CDR2: KGHSH and LQKENI. This CDR3 has 15 amino acids. V was pared by 0 bases and J by 5 bases, with 13 bases between.

The V gene is TRBV12-3 or TRBV12-4, the J gene TRBJ2-7; 8 nucleotides line up with TRBD1. V trimming: 5 bases; J trimming: 6 bases; junction bases outside the gene matches: 12. The CDR3 covers 15 residues. The CDR3 sequence: CASSRLTGDNREQYF. DNA for the CDR3: TGTGCCAGCAGTCGCTTGACAGGGGATAATCGCGAGCAGTACTTC.

This clonotype was found many times. The rearrangement links TRBV12-3 or TRBV12-4 to TRBJ1-4, with D uncertain. The CDR3 runs 13 residues. Deletions cut 10 bases from V and 3 bases from J, with 12 bases between. The CDR3 loop reads CATLRGANEKLFF. The CDR3 DNA sequence: TGTGCCACCCTCCGGGGTGCTAATGAAAAACTGTTTTTT.

This clonotype was detected ten times or more. The V call is TRBV27, the J call TRBJ2-3; TRBD2 aligns across 9 bases. The CDR3 is 14 amino acids. The junction had 3 bases not matched to a gene; V was cut back by 2 bases and J by 6 bases. The germline V gene has CDR1 MNHEY and CDR2 SMNVEV (reference sequence). Here the CDR3 reads CASSLGLAGDTQYF. CDR3 coding DNA: TGTGCCAGCAGTTTAGGGCTAGCGGGGGATACGCAGTATTTT.

This clonotype was counted a few times. The V gene is TRBV15, the J gene TRBJ2-7; D ambiguous. This CDR3 region has 14 residues. The ends were cut back, 1 base at V and 3 bases at J, with 10 bases in the middle. Germline V lookup: CDR1 LNHNV, CDR2 YYDKDF (reference sequence). As DNA, the CDR3 is TGTGCCACCAGCAGAGGTAGGGAAATCTACGAGCAGTACTTC. Residues: CATSRGREIYEQYF.

This clonotype was observed a few times. The chain has TRBV18 and TRBJ2-7; D ambiguous. In germline, CDR1 is KGHSH, CDR2 LQKENI. V gave up 6 bases and J gave up 3 bases, with 21 bases separating them. There are 16 residues in the CDR3. The CDR3 spells CASSNLLPGPNYEQYF. The CDR3 bases are TGTGCCAGCTCTAACCTTCTTCCGGGTCCAAACTACGAGCAGTACTTC.

The rearrangement links TRBV29-1 to TRBJ2-5, with 9 bases matching TRBD2. CDR1 SQVTM and CDR2 ANQGSEA come from the germline V gene. CDR3 length: 17 residues. V shed 0 bases and J 5 bases; nucleotides not matched to a gene: 13. The CDR3 DNA reads as TGCAGCGTTGAAGACTCTATAGCGGGAGTTCGGGGGGAGACCCAGTACTTC. As protein: CSVEDSIAGVRGETQYF.

At least ten counts were recorded for this clonotype. J is TRBJ2-7 and V is TRBV29-1, with 8 bases lining up with TRBD1. The germline V gene has CDR1 SQVTM and CDR2 ANQGSEA. V lost 7 bases, J lost 5 bases, and 16 bases stayed unmatched. CDR3 length: 15 amino acids. CDR3 bases: TGCAGCGCCAATAAGGGCTGGACAGGGCGCGACGAGCAGTACTTC. Translation gives CSANKGWTGRDEQYF.

This clonotype was observed many times. The chain is built from TRBV7-8 and TRBJ1-1, with D tentatively TRBD1 (6 bases). Germline V gene lookup returns CDR1 SGHVS and CDR2 FQNEAQ. This CDR3 comprises 14 residues. V was trimmed by 5 bases and J by 4 bases, leaving 14 bases between them. CDR3 nucleotides: TGTGCCAGCAGCCAACAGGGAGTAATCACTGAAGCTTTCTTT. Translated: CASSQQGVITEAFF. Full variable domain (remainder filled in from reference TRBV7-8 and TRBJ1-1): GAGVSQSPRYKVAKRGQDVALRCDPISGHVSLFWYQQALGQGPEFLTYFQNEAQLDKSGLPSDRFFAERPEGSVSTLKIQRTQQEDSAVYLCASSQQGVITEAFFGQGTRLTVV.

The chain recombines TRBV7-2 with TRBJ1-1; TRBD1 might be the D (6 bases). This CDR3 contains 15 residues. V lost 0 bases to trimming and J lost 5 bases, with 13 bases between them. CDR1 is SGHTA and CDR2 is FQGNSA in the germline V gene. CDR3 region: CASSLASLGATEAFF. As DNA, the CDR3 is TGTGCCAGCAGCTTAGCGTCGTTGGGGGCGACTGAAGCTTTCTTT.

This clonotype was seen a few times. The chain couples TRBV19 to TRBJ2-3; D may match TRBD1 or TRBD2 (5 bases each). CDR1 and CDR2 (germline): LNHDA, SQIVND (reference sequence). Trimming stripped 7 bases from V and 1 base from J, with 21 bases between. The CDR3 consists of 17 residues. This chain's CDR3 is CASKRGILQAGTDTQYF. The CDR3 nucleotides read TGTGCCAGTAAGAGGGGAATCCTACAGGCGGGCACAGATACGCAGTATTTT.